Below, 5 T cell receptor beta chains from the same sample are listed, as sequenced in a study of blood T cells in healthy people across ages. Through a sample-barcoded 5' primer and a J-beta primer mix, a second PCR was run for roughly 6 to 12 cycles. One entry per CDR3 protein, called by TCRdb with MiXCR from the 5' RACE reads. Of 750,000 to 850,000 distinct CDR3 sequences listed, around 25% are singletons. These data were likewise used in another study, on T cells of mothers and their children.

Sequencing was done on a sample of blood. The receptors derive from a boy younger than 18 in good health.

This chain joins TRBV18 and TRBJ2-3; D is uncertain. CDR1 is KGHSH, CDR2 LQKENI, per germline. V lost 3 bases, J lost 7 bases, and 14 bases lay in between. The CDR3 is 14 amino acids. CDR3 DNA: TGTGCCAGCTCACCCCCACCGGTGTCAAATACGCAGTATTTT. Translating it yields CASSPPPVSNTQYF.

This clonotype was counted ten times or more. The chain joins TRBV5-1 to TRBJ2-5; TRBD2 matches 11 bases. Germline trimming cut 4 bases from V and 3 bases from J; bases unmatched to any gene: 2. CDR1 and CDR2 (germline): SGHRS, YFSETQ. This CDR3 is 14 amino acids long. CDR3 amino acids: CASSPGLAEETQYF. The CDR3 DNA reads TGCGCCAGCAGCCCGGGACTAGCGGAAGAGACCCAGTACTTC.

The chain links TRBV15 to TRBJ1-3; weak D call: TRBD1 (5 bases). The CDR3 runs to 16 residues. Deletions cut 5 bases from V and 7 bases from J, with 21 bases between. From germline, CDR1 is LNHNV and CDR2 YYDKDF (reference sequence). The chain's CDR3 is CATSPLDGIWGNTIYF. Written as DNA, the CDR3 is TGTGCCACCAGCCCACTGGATGGGATCTGGGGCAACACCATATATTTT.

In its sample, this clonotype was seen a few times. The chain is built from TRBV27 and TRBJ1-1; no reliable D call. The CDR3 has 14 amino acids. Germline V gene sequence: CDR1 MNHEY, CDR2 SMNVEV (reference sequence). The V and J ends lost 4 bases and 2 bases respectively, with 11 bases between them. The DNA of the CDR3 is TGTGCCAGCAGTTCGCTCTACACAAACACTGAAGCTTTCTTT. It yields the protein CASSSLYTNTEAFF.

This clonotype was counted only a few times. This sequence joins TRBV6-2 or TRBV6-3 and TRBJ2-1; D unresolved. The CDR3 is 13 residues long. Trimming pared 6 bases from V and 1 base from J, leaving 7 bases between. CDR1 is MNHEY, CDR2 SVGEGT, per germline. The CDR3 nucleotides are TGTGCCAGCAGACCGCGATCCTACAATGAGCAGTTCTTC. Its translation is CASRPRSYNEQFF.